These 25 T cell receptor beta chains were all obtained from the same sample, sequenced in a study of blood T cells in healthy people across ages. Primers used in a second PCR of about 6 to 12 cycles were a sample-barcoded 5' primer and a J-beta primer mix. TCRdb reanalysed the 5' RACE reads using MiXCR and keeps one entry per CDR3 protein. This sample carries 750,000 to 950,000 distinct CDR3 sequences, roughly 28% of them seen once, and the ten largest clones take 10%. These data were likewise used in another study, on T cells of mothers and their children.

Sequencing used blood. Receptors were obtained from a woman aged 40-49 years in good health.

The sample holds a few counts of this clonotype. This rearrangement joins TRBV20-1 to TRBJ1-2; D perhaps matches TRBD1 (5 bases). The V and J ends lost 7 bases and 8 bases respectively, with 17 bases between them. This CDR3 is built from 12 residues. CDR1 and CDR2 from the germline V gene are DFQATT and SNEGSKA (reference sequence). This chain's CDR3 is CSVRRGRHGYTF. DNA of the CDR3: TGCAGTGTTAGGCGGGGCAGGCACGGCTACACCTTC.

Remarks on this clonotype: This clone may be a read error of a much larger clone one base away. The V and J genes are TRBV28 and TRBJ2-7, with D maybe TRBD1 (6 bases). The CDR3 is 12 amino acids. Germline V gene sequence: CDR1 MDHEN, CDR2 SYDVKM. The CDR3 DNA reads TGTGCCGGCAGTTTAACTGGGACAGAGCAGTACTTC. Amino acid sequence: CAGSLTGTEQYF. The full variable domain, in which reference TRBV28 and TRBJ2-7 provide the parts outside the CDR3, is DVKVTQSSRYLVKRTGEKVFLECVQDMDHENMFWYRQDPGLGLRLIYFSYDVKMKEKGDIPEGYSVSREKKERFSLILESASTNQTSMYLCAGSLTGTEQYFGPGTRLTVT.

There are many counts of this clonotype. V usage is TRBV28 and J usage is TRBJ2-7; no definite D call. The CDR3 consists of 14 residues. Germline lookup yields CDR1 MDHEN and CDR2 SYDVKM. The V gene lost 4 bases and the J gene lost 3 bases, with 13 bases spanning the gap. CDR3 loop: CASSSPLGGYEQYF. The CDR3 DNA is TGTGCCAGCAGTTCCCCTTTGGGCGGCTACGAGCAGTACTTC.

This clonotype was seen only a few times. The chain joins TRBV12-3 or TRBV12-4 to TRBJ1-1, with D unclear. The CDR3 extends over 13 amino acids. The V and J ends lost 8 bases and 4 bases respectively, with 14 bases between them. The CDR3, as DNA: TGTGCCAGCCTAGGGTTGAGAGGCACTGAAGCTTTCTTT. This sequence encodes CASLGLRGTEAFF.

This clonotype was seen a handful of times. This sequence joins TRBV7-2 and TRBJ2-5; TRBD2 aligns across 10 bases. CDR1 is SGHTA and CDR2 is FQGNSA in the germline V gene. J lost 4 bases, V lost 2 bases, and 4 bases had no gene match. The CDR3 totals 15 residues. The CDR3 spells CASSLPSGGVETQYF. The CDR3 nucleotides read TGTGCCAGCAGCTTACCTAGCGGGGGAGTAGAGACCCAGTACTTC.

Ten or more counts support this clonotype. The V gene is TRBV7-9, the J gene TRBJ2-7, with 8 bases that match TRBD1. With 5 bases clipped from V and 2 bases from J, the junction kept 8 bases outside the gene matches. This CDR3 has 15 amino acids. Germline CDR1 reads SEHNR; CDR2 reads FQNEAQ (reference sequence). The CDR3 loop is CASSGLDRAAYEQYF. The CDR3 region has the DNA TGTGCCAGCAGCGGGTTGGACAGGGCAGCCTACGAGCAGTACTTC.

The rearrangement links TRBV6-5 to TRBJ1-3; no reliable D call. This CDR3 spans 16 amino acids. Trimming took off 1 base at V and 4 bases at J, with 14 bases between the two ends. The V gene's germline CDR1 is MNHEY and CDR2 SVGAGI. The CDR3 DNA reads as TGTGCCAGCAGTTACTTAAGGGTAGGATCCGGAAACACCATATATTTT. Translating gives CASSYLRVGSGNTIYF.

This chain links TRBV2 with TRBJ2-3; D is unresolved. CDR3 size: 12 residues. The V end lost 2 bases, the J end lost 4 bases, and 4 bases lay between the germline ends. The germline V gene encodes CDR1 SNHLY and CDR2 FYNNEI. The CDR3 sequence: CASSEFSDTQYF. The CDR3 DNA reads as TGTGCCAGCAGTGAATTTTCAGATACGCAGTATTTT. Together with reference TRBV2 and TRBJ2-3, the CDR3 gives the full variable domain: EPEVTQTPSHQVTQMGQEVILRCVPISNHLYFYWYRQILGQKVEFLVSFYNNEISEKSEIFDDQFSVERPDGSNFTLKIRSTKLEDSAMYFCASSEFSDTQYFGPGTRLTVL.

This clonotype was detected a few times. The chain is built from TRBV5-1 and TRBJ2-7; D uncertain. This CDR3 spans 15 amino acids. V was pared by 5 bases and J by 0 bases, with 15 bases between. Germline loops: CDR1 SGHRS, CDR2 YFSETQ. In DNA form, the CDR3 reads TGCGCCAGCAGGAAGAATGAAGCTACCTCCTACGAGCAGTACTTC. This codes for CASRKNEATSYEQYF.

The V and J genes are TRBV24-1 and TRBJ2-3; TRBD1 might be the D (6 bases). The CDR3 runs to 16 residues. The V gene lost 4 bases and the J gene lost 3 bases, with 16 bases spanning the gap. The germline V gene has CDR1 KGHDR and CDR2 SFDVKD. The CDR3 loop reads CATSDAGEFLTDTQYF. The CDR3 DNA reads TGTGCCACCAGTGACGCAGGGGAATTCTTAACAGATACGCAGTATTTT.

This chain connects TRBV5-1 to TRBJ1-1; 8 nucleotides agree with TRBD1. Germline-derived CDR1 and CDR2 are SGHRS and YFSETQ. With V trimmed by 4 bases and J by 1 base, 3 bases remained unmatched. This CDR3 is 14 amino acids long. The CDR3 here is CASSEDRGNTEAFF. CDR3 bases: TGCGCCAGCAGCGAAGACAGGGGGAACACTGAAGCTTTCTTT.

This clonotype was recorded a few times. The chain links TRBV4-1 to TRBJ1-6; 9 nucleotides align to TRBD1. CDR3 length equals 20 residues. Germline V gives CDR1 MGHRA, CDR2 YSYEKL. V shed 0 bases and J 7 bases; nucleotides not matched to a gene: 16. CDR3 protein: CASSQDSGTGSFEVNSPLHF. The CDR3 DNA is TGCGCCAGCAGCCAAGACTCCGGGACAGGGTCGTTCGAGGTGAATTCACCCCTCCACTTT.

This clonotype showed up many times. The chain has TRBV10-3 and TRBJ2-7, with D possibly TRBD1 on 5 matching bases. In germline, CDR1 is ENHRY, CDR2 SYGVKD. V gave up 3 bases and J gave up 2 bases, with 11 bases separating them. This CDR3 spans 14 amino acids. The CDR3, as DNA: TGTGCCATCAGTGAAACGACAGACACCTACGAGCAGTACTTC. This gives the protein CAISETTDTYEQYF.

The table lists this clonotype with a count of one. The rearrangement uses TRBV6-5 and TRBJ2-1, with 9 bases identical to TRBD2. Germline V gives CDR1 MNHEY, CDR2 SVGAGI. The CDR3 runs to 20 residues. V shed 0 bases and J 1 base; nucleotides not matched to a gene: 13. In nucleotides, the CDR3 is TGTGCCAGCAGTTACTCGAGTGGTAGCGGGAGTATCGCATCCTACAATGAGCAGTTCTTC. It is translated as CASSYSSGSGSIASYNEQFF.

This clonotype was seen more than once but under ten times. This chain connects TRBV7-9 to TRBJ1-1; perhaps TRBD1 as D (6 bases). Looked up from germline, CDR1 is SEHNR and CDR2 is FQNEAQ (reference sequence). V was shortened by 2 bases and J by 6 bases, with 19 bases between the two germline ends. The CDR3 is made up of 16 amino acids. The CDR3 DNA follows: TGTGCCAGCAGCTTATCTGGCAGGGGTAATCCCCCTGAAGCTTTCTTT. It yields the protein CASSLSGRGNPPEAFF.

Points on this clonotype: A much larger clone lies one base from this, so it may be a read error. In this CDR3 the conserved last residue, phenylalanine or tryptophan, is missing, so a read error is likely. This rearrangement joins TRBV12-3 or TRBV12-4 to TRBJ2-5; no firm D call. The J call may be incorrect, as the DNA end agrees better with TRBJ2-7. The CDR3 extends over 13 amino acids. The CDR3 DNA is TGTGCCAGCAGTCCTTTCGTTAGCAACGAGCAGTACTGC. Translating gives CASSPFVSNEQYC.

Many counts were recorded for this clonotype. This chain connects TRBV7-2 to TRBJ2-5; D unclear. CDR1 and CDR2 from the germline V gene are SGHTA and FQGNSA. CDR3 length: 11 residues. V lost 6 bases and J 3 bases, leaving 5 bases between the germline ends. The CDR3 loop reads CASSWKETQYF. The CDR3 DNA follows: TGTGCCAGCAGTTGGAAAGAGACCCAGTACTTC.

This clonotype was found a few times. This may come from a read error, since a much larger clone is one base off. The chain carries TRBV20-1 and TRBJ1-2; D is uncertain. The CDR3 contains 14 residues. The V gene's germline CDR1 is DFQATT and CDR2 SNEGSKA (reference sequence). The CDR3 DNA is TGCTGTGCTAGAGATCCCGCCAAGAACTATGGCTACACCTTC. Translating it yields CCARDPAKNYGYTF.

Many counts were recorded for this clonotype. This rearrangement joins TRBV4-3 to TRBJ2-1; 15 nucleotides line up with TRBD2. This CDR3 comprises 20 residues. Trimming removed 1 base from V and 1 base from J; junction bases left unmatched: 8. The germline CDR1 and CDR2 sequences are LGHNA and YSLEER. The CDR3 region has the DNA TGCGCCAGCAGCCAAGGGACTAGCGGGGGGGCTACTAAGTCCTACAATGAGCAGTTCTTC. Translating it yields CASSQGTSGGATKSYNEQFF.

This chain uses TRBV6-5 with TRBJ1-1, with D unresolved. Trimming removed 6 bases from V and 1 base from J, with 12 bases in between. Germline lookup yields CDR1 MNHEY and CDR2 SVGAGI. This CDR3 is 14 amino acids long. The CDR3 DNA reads TGTGCCAGCAGATACAGAGTTTCGAACACTGAAGCTTTCTTT. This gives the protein CASRYRVSNTEAFF.

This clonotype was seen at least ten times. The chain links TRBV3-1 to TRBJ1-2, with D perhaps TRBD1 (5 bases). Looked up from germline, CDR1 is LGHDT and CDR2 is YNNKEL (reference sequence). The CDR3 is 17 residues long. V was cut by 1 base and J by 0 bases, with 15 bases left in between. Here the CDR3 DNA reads TGTGCCAGCAGCCAAGTGGTAGGGGCTTCGGCTAACTATGGCTACACCTTC. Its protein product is CASSQVVGASANYGYTF.

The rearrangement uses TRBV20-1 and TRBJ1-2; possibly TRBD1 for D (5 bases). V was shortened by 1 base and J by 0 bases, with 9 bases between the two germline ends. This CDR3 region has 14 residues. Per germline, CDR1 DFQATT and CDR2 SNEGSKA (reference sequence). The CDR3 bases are TGCAGTGCTAGAGGGACACCGACTAACTATGGCTACACCTTC. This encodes CSARGTPTNYGYTF.

The CDR3, as DNA: TGTGCCACCGTAGAACAGTTTTCGGGCAATCAGCCCCAGCATTTT. Translated, it gives CATVEQFSGNQPQHF. The chain combines TRBV28 with TRBJ1-5; D not certain. The CDR3 length is 15 residues. V lost 10 bases to trimming and J lost 2 bases, with 18 bases between them. Germline loops: CDR1 MDHEN, CDR2 SYDVKM.

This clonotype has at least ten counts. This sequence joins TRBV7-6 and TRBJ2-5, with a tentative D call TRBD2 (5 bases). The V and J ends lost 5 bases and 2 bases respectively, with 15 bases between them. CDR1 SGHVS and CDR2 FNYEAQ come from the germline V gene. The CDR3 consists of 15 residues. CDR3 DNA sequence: TGTGCCAGCAGCCCCAGCACGGGGAAACAAGAGACCCAGTACTTC. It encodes CASSPSTGKQETQYF. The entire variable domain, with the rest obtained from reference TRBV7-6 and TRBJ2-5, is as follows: GAGVSQSPRYKVTKRGQDVALRCDPISGHVSLYWYRQALGQGPEFLTYFNYEAQQDKSGLPNDRFSAERPEGSISTLTIQRTEQRDSAMYRCASSPSTGKQETQYFGPGTRLLVL.

The CDR3 DNA reads as TGCAGTGCTAGAGGGGGGGCCGACACTGAAGCTTTCTTT. Its protein is CSARGGADTEAFF. This chain uses TRBV20-1 with TRBJ1-1; tentative D call: TRBD1 (6 bases). V was clipped by 1 base and J by 3 bases, with 9 bases between them. The germline V gene encodes CDR1 DFQATT and CDR2 SNEGSKA (reference sequence). This CDR3 has 13 amino acids.